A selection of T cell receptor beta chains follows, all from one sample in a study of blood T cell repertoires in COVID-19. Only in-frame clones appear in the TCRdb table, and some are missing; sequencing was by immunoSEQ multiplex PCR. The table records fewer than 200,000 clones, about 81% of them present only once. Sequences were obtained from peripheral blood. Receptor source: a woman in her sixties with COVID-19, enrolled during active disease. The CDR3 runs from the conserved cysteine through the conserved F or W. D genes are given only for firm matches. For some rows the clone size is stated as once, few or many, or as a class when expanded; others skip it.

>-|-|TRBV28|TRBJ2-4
TGTGCCAGCAGTTTAGGACCTCTAAAGGGAGTTCAGTACTTC
CASSLGPLKGVQYF
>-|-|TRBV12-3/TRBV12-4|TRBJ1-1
TGTGCCAGCAGTATAAGGGGTTGGACTGAAGCTTTCTTT
CASSIRGWTEAFF
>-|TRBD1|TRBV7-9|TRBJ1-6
TGTGCCAGCAGCCCTGGTGGGGGACAGAATAATTCACCCCTCCACTTT
CASSPGGGQNNSPLHF
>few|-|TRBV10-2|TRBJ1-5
TGCGCCAGCAGTGGAGGGTTCAATCAGCCCCAGCATTTT
CASSGGFNQPQHF
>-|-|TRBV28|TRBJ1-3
TGTGCCAGTGGCCTACAGCACCTGGCCAGAAACACCATATATTTT
CASGLQHLARNTIYF
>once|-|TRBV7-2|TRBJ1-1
TGTGCCAGCAGCTTGCGAGGGAACACTGAAGCTTTCTTT
CASSLRGNTEAFF
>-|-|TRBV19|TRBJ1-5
TGTGCCAGTAGTATAGACAGGAGGAGCAATCAGCCCCAGCATTTT
CASSIDRRSNQPQHF
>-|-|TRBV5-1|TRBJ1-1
TGCGCCAGCAGCTTGGGGCCGAACACTGAAGCTTTCTTT
CASSLGPNTEAFF
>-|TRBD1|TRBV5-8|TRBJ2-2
TGTGCCAGCAGCCTGCAGGGGGCCTCCACCGGGGAGCTGTTTTTT
CASSLQGASTGELFF
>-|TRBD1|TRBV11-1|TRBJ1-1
TGTGCCAGCAGCCCCGGGACAGGCTCATTGAACACTGAAGCTTTCTTT
CASSPGTGSLNTEAFF
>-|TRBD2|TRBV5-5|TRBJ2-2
TGTGCCAGCAGCCAACATCTAGCGGGAGTTACCGGGGAGCTGTTTTTT
CASSQHLAGVTGELFF
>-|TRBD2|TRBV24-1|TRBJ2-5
TGTGCCACCAGTGACGCTGTGGGAGGGCCTAGTGGAGAGACCCAGTACTTC
CATSDAVGGPSGETQYF
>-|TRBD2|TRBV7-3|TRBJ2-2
TGTGCCAGCAGCTCAAATCCCCCTAGCGGGGGCCCGAACACCGGGGAGCTGTTTTTT
CASSSNPPSGGPNTGELFF
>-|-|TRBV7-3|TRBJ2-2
TGTGCCAGCAGTACTAGCACCGGGGAGCTGTTTTTT
CASSTSTGELFF
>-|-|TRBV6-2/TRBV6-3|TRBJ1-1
TGTGCCAGCAGTTACTCGGTCAGTGAAGCTTTCTTT
CASSYSVSEAFF
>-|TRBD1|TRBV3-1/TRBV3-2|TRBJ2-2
TGTGCCAGCAGCCTGGGACAGGGTCTGACCGGGGAGCTGTTTTTT
CASSLGQGLTGELFF
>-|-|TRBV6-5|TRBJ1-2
TGTGCCAGCAGTTACTCGCCCAAGCTTCACTATGGCTACACCTTC
CASSYSPKLHYGYTF
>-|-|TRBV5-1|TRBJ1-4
TGCGCCAGCAGCTTGGCCGTTTTCGGGTTGACTAATGAAAAACTGTTTTTT
CASSLAVFGLTNEKLFF
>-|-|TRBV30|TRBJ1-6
TGTGCCTGGAGTGTAATAGGCGGGGGAAGCCCTTATAATTCACCCCTCCACTTT
CAWSVIGGGSPYNSPLHF
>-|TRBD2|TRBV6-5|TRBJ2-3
TGTGCCAGTGGGACTAGCGGGAACACAGATACGCAGTATTTT
CASGTSGNTDTQYF
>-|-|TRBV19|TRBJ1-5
TGTGCCAGTAGTCTAACCAAGAGTAGCAATCAGCCCCAGCATTTT
CASSLTKSSNQPQHF
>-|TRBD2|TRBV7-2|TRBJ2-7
TGTGCCAGCAGCTTTGTAGCGGGGAACTACGAGCAGTACTTC
CASSFVAGNYEQYF
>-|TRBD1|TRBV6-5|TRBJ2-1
TGTGCCAGCAGCGAGGTGGGACAGGGAGACAATGAGCAGTTCTTC
CASSEVGQGDNEQFF
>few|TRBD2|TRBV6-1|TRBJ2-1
TGTGCCAGCAGTGAAACTAGCGGGGGGGCCATTGAGCAGTTCTTC
CASSETSGGAIEQFF
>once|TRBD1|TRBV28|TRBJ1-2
TGTGCCAGCAGTTTACCTACAGGGGCAGGGATCGGCTACACCTTC
CASSLPTGAGIGYTF
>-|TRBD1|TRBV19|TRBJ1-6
TGTGCCAGTAGCCGGACAGGGGACGAATCACCCCTCCACTTT
CASSRTGDESPLHF
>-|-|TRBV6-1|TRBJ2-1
TGTGCCAGCAGTGAGATAGCGTTCTCCTACAATGAGCAGTTCTTC
CASSEIAFSYNEQFF
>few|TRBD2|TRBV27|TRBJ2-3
TGTGCCAGCAGTCTCCTGGGACTAGCGGGCGGCACAGATACGCAGTATTTT
CASSLLGLAGGTDTQYF
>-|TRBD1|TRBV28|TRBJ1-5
TGTGCCAGCAGTCCTAGTCTGACAGGGGGTATTGAGCCCCAGCATTTT
CASSPSLTGGIEPQHF
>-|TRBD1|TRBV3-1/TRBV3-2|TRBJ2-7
TGTGCCAGCAGTCCCGGGACAGGCGCCTACGAGCAGTACTTC
CASSPGTGAYEQYF
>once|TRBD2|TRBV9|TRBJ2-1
TGTGCCAGCAGCCTAGCGGGGGGGCATCGGAATGAGCAGTTCTTC
CASSLAGGHRNEQFF
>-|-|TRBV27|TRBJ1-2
TGTGCCAGCAGTTTCCGACGGGAGGACTATGGCTACACCTTC
CASSFRREDYGYTF
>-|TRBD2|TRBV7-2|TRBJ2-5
TGTGCCAGCAGCTCCGGACTAGCGGGAGCGGAGACCCAGTACTTC
CASSSGLAGAETQYF
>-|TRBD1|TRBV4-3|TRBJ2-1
TGCGCCAGCAGCCAACAAGACAGGGTTGGGTACAATGAGCAGTTCTTC
CASSQQDRVGYNEQFF
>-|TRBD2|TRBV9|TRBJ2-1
TGTGCCAGCAGCGTAGGGACTAGCGGGTGGACCCCGTACAATGAGCAGTTCTTC
CASSVGTSGWTPYNEQFF
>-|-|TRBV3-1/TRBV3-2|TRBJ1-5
TGTGCCAGCAGCCGAGGAGGGGGGGCCTTTAATCAGCCCCAGCATTTT
CASSRGGGAFNQPQHF
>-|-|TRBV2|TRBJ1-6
TGTGCCAGCAGGCGGGACGGGGATTCACCCCTCCACTTT
CASRRDGDSPLHF
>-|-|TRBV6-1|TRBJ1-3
TGTGCCAGCAGTGAAGTCCTTTCTGGAAACACCATATATTTT
CASSEVLSGNTIYF
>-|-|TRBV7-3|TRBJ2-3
TGTGCCAGCAGCCCTCACAGGGACACCAACGTAGATACGCAGTATTTT
CASSPHRDTNVDTQYF
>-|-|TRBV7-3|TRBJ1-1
TGTGCCAGCAGCACCCACCCGGCGGGGAACACTGAAGCTTTCTTT
CASSTHPAGNTEAFF
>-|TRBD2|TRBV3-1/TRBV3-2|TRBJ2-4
TGTGCCAGCAGCCAAGATATGGCTAGCGGGAAAAAAAACATTCAGTACTTC
CASSQDMASGKKNIQYF
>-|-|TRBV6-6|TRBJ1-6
TGTGCCAGCAGTCCCCTCGTGGCAGGGGCATCATTCTCCTATAATTCACCCCTCCACTTT
CASSPLVAGASFSYNSPLHF
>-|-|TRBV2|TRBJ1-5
TGTGCCAGCAGTGAAGGGGGCTGGCAGCCCCAGCATTTT
CASSEGGWQPQHF
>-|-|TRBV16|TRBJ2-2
TGTGCCAGCAGCCGAGGGTACACCGGGGAGCTGTTTTTT
CASSRGYTGELFF
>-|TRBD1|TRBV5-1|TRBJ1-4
TGCGCCAGCAGCTTGGCCGGACAGGGGACTAATGAAAAACTGTTTTTT
CASSLAGQGTNEKLFF
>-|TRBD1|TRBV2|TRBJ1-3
TGTGCCAGCAGCCTAATTGGACAGGGCGCCGGAAACACCATATATTTT
CASSLIGQGAGNTIYF
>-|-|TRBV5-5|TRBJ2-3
TGTGCCAGCAGCTCCCTTGGGGCCGATACGCAGTATTTT
CASSSLGADTQYF
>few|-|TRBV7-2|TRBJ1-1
TGTGCCAGCAGCTTTAGGGCGGGGACTGAAGCTTTCTTT
CASSFRAGTEAFF
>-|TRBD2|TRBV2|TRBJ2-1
TGTGCCAGTTTACAGACTAGCGGGCTCAATGAGCAGTTCTTC
CASLQTSGLNEQFF
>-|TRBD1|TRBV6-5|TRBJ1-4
TGTGCCAGCAGTTTCTCGACAGGGTATAATGAAAAACTGTTTTTT
CASSFSTGYNEKLFF
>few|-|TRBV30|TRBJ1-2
TGTGCCTGGAGTGTTAATTCCTATGGCTACACCTTC
CAWSVNSYGYTF
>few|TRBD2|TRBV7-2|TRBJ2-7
TGTGCCAGCAGCTTAGCGTGGGGGGGTCGCGAGCAGTACTTC
CASSLAWGGREQYF
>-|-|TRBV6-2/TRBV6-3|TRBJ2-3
TGTGCCAGCAGCCTCGGGAGTCCGAAAGATACGCAGTATTTT
CASSLGSPKDTQYF
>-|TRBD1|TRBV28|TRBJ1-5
TGTGCCAGCAGTCGCGCCGGACAGGCCAATAGGCCCCAGCATTTT
CASSRAGQANRPQHF